Given below is one TCR beta chain in context. Its binding antigen is unknown. Base qualities are not recorded, but no much larger clone differs from it by a single base. To prepare the library, 5' RACE was applied. Sequencing was performed on a NextSeq 500. The TCR library protocol attached unique molecular identifiers to individual cDNA molecules to correct for sequencing error and PCR bias. Sequencing covered both TCR alpha and beta chains, and within each sample the abundances of alpha and beta sequences were tightly co-correlated. As for how the authors treated the data: V gene, J gene and CDR3 annotation of TCR sequences was performed with Decombinator V4. TCRs were defined as expanded if a significant change between any two time points was detected under a Poisson model with p below 0.0001. TCR abundances were normalised to the total number of TCRs sequenced in each sample and reported as counts per million. MAIT TCRs were defined by TRAV1-2 paired with TRAJ12, TRAJ20 or TRAJ33, and iNKT TCRs by TRAV10 paired with TRAJ18. VDJdb, accessed 1 November 2021, was searched for CMV, EBV and SARS-CoV-2 annotated TCRs, excluding TCRs annotated for multiple antigens. Clones were called with MiXCR by TCRdb after fastp trimmed the public reads at Q25, and only in-frame beta chains were retained. Identical CDR3 proteins give one entry, which carries the most common genes and DNA. What appears here as the V and J calls and clone size reflects TCRdb's work, not the paper's. The sample data list tens of thousands of distinct CDR3 sequences, and roughly 13% of these were observed just once. The top ten constitute roughly 1.4% of the sample.

The entry originates in a study of early T cells in non-severe SARS-CoV-2 infection (dated by TCRdb to the early 2020s). As for the study more broadly: Bulk RNA from unsorted whole blood was used for TCR sequencing, so alpha and beta chains could not be paired. General study outcomes and caveats: VDJdb matching was skewed toward anti-spike CD8 responses and likely underestimated virus-specific expansions by missing private and CD4 specificities.

CDR1 SGHAT and CDR2 FQDESV were looked up in the germline V gene (reference sequence). Trimming accounts for 6 bases at V and 2 bases at J, while the number of junction bases matched to no gene is 5. The CDR3 holds 14 amino acids from the cysteine to the phenylalanine. The only DNA kept is the CDR3, 42 bases in frame from the first base. A case-control design nested within a healthcare worker cohort in London, UK, was used, with weekly nasopharyngeal swab PCR tests and blood sampling performed. Healthcare workers were recruited between 23 and 31 March 2020, during the week of the UK lockdown, and were followed weekly for up to about 16 weeks.

The TCR comes from an adult who was a healthcare worker with PCR-confirmed SARS-CoV-2 infection or an uninfected control (not recorded which). Rearrangement joined TRBV11-1 to TRBJ1-1; 8 central nucleotides agree with TRBD1. The sample taken for sequencing was whole blood. The DNA sequence is given as TGTGCCAGCAGGCCGGGACAGGTAAACACTGAAGCTTTCTTT. This codes for CASRPGQVNTEAFF.